These 30 T cell receptor beta chains originate from one sample sequenced in a study of blood T cell repertoires in COVID-19. Clones were read by immunoSEQ multiplex PCR, and TCRdb kept only the in-frame ones, dropping some. Here the sample spans 210,000 or so clones, approximately 78% being singletons. Sequencing was done on a sample of peripheral blood. Every receptor here comes from a middle-aged woman with acute or convalescent COVID-19.

CDR3 in amino acids: CASSQVQTGVQPQHF. Written as DNA, the CDR3 is TGCGCCAGCAGCCAAGTTCAGACAGGGGTCCAGCCCCAGCATTTT. The genes are TRBV4-1 and TRBJ1-5; 8 nucleotides match TRBD1. Germline CDR1 MGHRA, CDR2 YSYEKL. V was pared by 1 base and J by 7 bases, with 6 bases of the junction left unmatched. The CDR3 is 15 amino acids.

The V gene is TRBV13, the J gene TRBJ2-3, with TRBD1 identical over 7 bases. The germline V gene encodes CDR1 PRHDT and CDR2 FYEKMQ (reference sequence). This CDR3 comprises 19 residues. Losses at the gene ends were 1 base for V and 4 bases for J; bases not matched to a gene: 17. In DNA form, the CDR3 reads TGTGCCAGCAGCTTAGAGTACGGCGAGACAGGGAGCGCGGCAGATACGCAGTATTTT. Amino acids: CASSLEYGETGSAADTQYF.

The rearrangement links TRBV6-2 or TRBV6-3 to TRBJ2-3; D perhaps matches TRBD2 (6 bases). Germline V lookup: CDR1 MNHEY, CDR2 SVGEGT. This CDR3 is built from 17 residues. Trimming took off 2 bases at V and 2 bases at J, with 17 bases between the two ends. The CDR3 reads CASSYHSQRAPTDTQYF. In DNA, the CDR3 is TGTGCCAGCAGTTACCACTCCCAGCGGGCTCCCACAGATACGCAGTATTTT.

The genes are TRBV7-3 and TRBJ2-1, with D possibly being TRBD2 (7 bases). V dropped 5 bases and J dropped 8 bases, with 19 bases sitting between them. CDR1 is SGHTA, CDR2 FQGTGA, per germline. The CDR3 length is 15 residues. For the CDR3, the DNA is TGTGCCAGCAGCCATGCTGCGGGGGCCCTCCATGAGCAGTTCTTC. This encodes CASSHAAGALHEQFF.

The chain carries TRBV4-1 and TRBJ2-7; 10 bases are shared with TRBD2. CDR3 size: 15 residues. The germline V gene has CDR1 MGHRA and CDR2 YSYEKL. The trim removed 5 bases at V and 4 bases at J, leaving 8 bases unmatched. The CDR3 DNA is TGCGCCAGCAGCACCTTAGCGGGGGGTTCGTACGAGCAGTACTTC. This encodes CASSTLAGGSYEQYF.

The rearrangement joins TRBV27 to TRBJ2-3, with 15 bases matching TRBD2. Germline V gene sequence: CDR1 MNHEY, CDR2 SMNVEV (reference sequence). The CDR3 extends over 16 amino acids. V was pared by 1 base and J by 6 bases, with 2 bases of the junction left unmatched. For the CDR3, the DNA is TGTGCCAGCAGTTTATTAGGACTAGCGGGAGGGGATACGCAGTATTTT. It is translated as CASSLLGLAGGDTQYF.

V is TRBV6-6 and J is TRBJ2-7, with D maybe TRBD1 (5 bases). The CDR3 loop spans 14 amino acids. Trimming removed 11 bases from V and 4 bases from J, with 21 bases in between. Per the germline V gene, CDR1 is MNHNY and CDR2 is SVGAGI (reference sequence). The CDR3 DNA reads TGTGCCGCAGCAGGCCTTTCAGGGTCGTACGAGCAGTACTTC. This gives the protein CAAAGLSGSYEQYF.

V and J are TRBV18 and TRBJ1-1; D gene unclear. The CDR3 contains 13 residues. V lost 3 bases to trimming and J lost 1 base, with 6 bases between them. CDR1 is KGHSH and CDR2 is LQKENI in the germline V gene. The CDR3 bases are TGTGCCAGCTCACCTTTGGCGAACACTGAAGCTTTCTTT. Residues: CASSPLANTEAFF.

CDR3 in amino acids: CASGLWGSGTGELFF. The CDR3 region has the DNA TGTGCTAGTGGTTTGTGGGGCTCGGGCACCGGGGAGCTGTTTTTT. J is TRBJ2-2 and V is TRBV12-5; possibly TRBD1 for D (5 bases). V shed 2 bases and J shed 4 bases, with 11 bases lying between them. The CDR3 totals 15 residues. The germline V gene has CDR1 LGHNT and CDR2 FRNRAP.

This chain links TRBV27 with TRBJ1-2; D is possibly TRBD1 (6 bases). The CDR3 has 17 amino acids. Trimming removed 2 bases from V and 1 base from J, with 17 bases in between. Germline CDR1 is MNHEY and CDR2 is SMNVEV (reference sequence). DNA for the CDR3: TGTGCCAGCAGTTTAATCGGGCAGGGACAAATTAACTATGGCTACACCTTC. Its protein is CASSLIGQGQINYGYTF.

V is TRBV30 and J is TRBJ2-3; TRBD2 is a possible D gene (6 bases). Germline CDR1 and CDR2: GTSNPN and SVGIG (reference sequence). The V and J ends lost 3 bases and 5 bases respectively, with 9 bases between them. This CDR3 comprises 12 residues. CDR3 coding DNA: TGTGCCTGGAGAATGGGAGGAGATACGCAGTATTTT. Protein product: CAWRMGGDTQYF.

The chain uses TRBV13 and TRBJ2-7; D is possibly TRBD1 (6 bases). CDR1 is PRHDT, CDR2 FYEKMQ, per germline (reference sequence). There are 14 residues in the CDR3. Trimming took off 3 bases at V and 6 bases at J, with 15 bases between the two ends. The CDR3 region has the DNA TGTGCCAGCAGCTTTGGGCTAGCAGGGGCCGAGCAGTACTTC. Its translation: CASSFGLAGAEQYF.

The table lists this clone with a few counts. The rearrangement links TRBV19 to TRBJ1-1; 10 nucleotides line up with TRBD1. Per germline, CDR1 LNHDA and CDR2 SQIVND (reference sequence). The CDR3 is 15 amino acids. J lost 4 bases, V lost 0 bases, and 2 bases had no gene match. CDR3 DNA sequence: TGTGCCAGTAGTATAGAGGACAGGGGGGGCACTGAAGCTTTCTTT. Its translation is CASSIEDRGGTEAFF.

This sequence joins TRBV2 and TRBJ2-1, with 8 bases aligning to TRBD1. The ends lost 4 bases at V and 1 base at J; junction bases unmatched: 3. This CDR3 is built from 15 residues. Looked up from germline, CDR1 is SNHLY and CDR2 is FYNNEI. CDR3 in amino acids: CASSVQGGSYNEQFF. The CDR3 DNA sequence: TGTGCCAGCAGTGTACAGGGGGGATCCTACAATGAGCAGTTCTTC. Variable domain in full (rest from reference TRBV2 and TRBJ2-1): EPEVTQTPSHQVTQMGQEVILRCVPISNHLYFYWYRQILGQKVEFLVSFYNNEISEKSEIFDDQFSVERPDGSNFTLKIRSTKLEDSAMYFCASSVQGGSYNEQFFGPGTRLTVL.

A few counts support this clone. The V and J genes are TRBV3-1 (or the pseudogene TRBV3-2) and TRBJ2-7, with 9 nucleotides matching TRBD1. The germline V gene encodes CDR1 LGHDT and CDR2 YNNKEL (reference sequence). The V gene end was trimmed by 4 bases and the J gene end by 6 bases; junction bases not matched to a gene: 16. This CDR3 is built from 17 residues. CDR3 loop: CASSLGSGQGPNSEQYF. In DNA, the CDR3 is TGTGCCAGCAGCCTCGGATCGGGACAGGGCCCGAACAGCGAGCAGTACTTC.

This clone was counted between two and nine times. The V and J genes are TRBV5-1 and TRBJ2-3, with unresolved D. V was pared by 4 bases and J by 5 bases, with 17 bases between. CDR1 is SGHRS and CDR2 is YFSETQ in the germline V gene. The CDR3 loop spans 15 amino acids. Here the CDR3 DNA reads TGCGCCAGCAGCCCCGATGGGTCGCCAGGAGATACGCAGTATTTT. As protein: CASSPDGSPGDTQYF.

A single count supports this clone. This chain uses TRBV12-3 or TRBV12-4 with TRBJ1-2, with no clear D. The CDR3 is 12 residues long. The germline V and J ends were trimmed by 4 bases and 4 bases, with 7 bases remaining between them. DNA of the CDR3: TGTGCCAGCAGTTCCATCATCTATGGCTACACCTTC. It is translated as CASSSIIYGYTF.

This clone has only a few counts. The chain joins TRBV10-3 to TRBJ2-7; TRBD2 aligns across 7 bases. The CDR3 spans 16 residues. Germline V CDR1 and CDR2: ENHRY, SYGVKD. With V trimmed by 2 bases and J by 0 bases, 7 bases remained unmatched. The CDR3 protein is CAISEIPGGISYEQYF. CDR3 DNA sequence: TGTGCCATCAGTGAGATCCCCGGGGGGATCTCCTACGAGCAGTACTTC.

This chain links TRBV5-1 with TRBJ1-1; TRBD1 might be the D (6 bases). Trimming shortened V by 0 bases and J by 5 bases, and 11 bases separated the two germline ends. CDR3 size: 14 residues. CDR1 is SGHRS, CDR2 YFSETQ, per germline. CDR3 sequence reads: CASSLVSQGTEAFF. The CDR3, as DNA: TGCGCCAGCAGCTTGGTCTCACAGGGTACTGAAGCTTTCTTT.

A word on this clone: The identical CDR3 is also encoded by other nucleotide sequences in the sample. The chain recombines TRBV2 with TRBJ1-2, with D uncertain. Germline CDR1 is SNHLY and CDR2 is FYNNEI. Trimming stripped 6 bases from V and 4 bases from J, with 12 bases between. The length of the CDR3 is 13 residues. CDR3 region: CASSESGFYGYTF. Here the CDR3 DNA reads TGTGCCAGCAGCGAAAGCGGATTCTATGGCTACACCTTC.

The chain joins TRBV6-5 to TRBJ1-2; possibly TRBD1 for D (5 bases). Between the trimmed V and J ends, which lost 0 bases and 4 bases, there was a span of 12 bases. There are 15 residues in the CDR3. In germline, CDR1 is MNHEY, CDR2 SVGAGI. The CDR3 sequence: CASSYSAPGGYGYTF. The CDR3 region has the DNA TGTGCCAGCAGTTACTCGGCCCCGGGGGGCTATGGCTACACCTTC.

This chain uses TRBV19 with TRBJ2-2, with D maybe TRBD1 (6 bases). Germline V gene sequence: CDR1 LNHDA, CDR2 SQIVND (reference sequence). The V gene lost 2 bases and the J gene lost 4 bases, with 11 bases spanning the gap. CDR3 length: 15 amino acids. The CDR3 sequence: CASSIPRGVTGELFF. CDR3 nucleotide sequence: TGTGCCAGTAGTATACCCAGGGGCGTCACCGGGGAGCTGTTTTTT.

The chain links TRBV6-2 or TRBV6-3 to TRBJ1-6; a possible D gene is TRBD1 (5 bases). CDR1 is MNHEY, CDR2 SVGEGT, per germline. The ends were cut back, 2 bases at V and 10 bases at J, with 6 bases in the middle. The CDR3 is made up of 12 amino acids. The CDR3 loop reads CASSYGASPLHF. In nucleotides, the CDR3 is TGTGCCAGCAGTTACGGGGCCTCACCCCTCCACTTT.

The V gene is TRBV7-9, the J gene TRBJ2-1, with a tentative D call TRBD2 (5 bases). Germline CDR1 and CDR2: SEHNR and FQNEAQ (reference sequence). The V end lost 6 bases, the J end lost 0 bases, and 15 bases lay between the germline ends. This CDR3 is built from 16 residues. In DNA form, the CDR3 reads TGTGCCAGCAGATCCCCTCGGGGTAGCTCCTACAATGAGCAGTTCTTC. Residues: CASRSPRGSSYNEQFF.

V usage is TRBV7-2 and J usage is TRBJ2-2, with 9 bases aligning to TRBD2. The CDR3 contains 16 residues. Germline V gives CDR1 SGHTA, CDR2 FQGNSA. Trimming removed 1 base from V and 4 bases from J; junction bases left unmatched: 4. The CDR3 protein is CASSLVAGAFTGELFF. The CDR3 DNA reads as TGTGCCAGCAGCTTAGTAGCGGGAGCGTTCACCGGGGAGCTGTTTTTT.

The gene calls are TRBV30 and TRBJ1-2; the D is unclear. This CDR3 comprises 12 residues. The germline CDR1 and CDR2 sequences are GTSNPN and SVGIG (reference sequence). Trimming took off 0 bases at V and 8 bases at J, with 10 bases between the two ends. CDR3 DNA sequence: TGTGCCTGGAGTGTTCTGCAGGCCGGCTACACCTTC. It is translated as CAWSVLQAGYTF.

The chain recombines TRBV5-8 with TRBJ2-2, with D possibly TRBD1 on 6 matching bases. The CDR3 consists of 17 residues. Looked up from germline, CDR1 is SGHTS and CDR2 is YDEGEE. V was trimmed by 0 bases and J by 3 bases, leaving 15 bases between them. The CDR3 spells CASSLARFDRHTGELFF. CDR3 coding DNA: TGTGCCAGCAGCTTGGCTCGATTTGACAGGCACACCGGGGAGCTGTTTTTT. The full variable domain, rest sourced from reference TRBV5-8 and TRBJ2-2, is EAGVTQSPTHLIKTRGQQATLRCSPISGHTSVYWYQQALGLGLQFLLWYDEGEERNRGNFPPRFSGRQFPNYSSELNVNALELEDSALYLCASSLARFDRHTGELFFGEGSRLTVL.

This chain uses TRBV6-1 with TRBJ1-4, with 7 bases fitting TRBD1. CDR3 size: 19 residues. The germline V gene has CDR1 MNHNS and CDR2 SASEGT. The V segment lost 2 bases and the J segment 1 base; nucleotides outside the gene matches: 13. CDR3 DNA sequence: TGTGCCAGCAGTGAATCCCGGGACAGCTACCCTAGAACTAATGAAAAACTGTTTTTT. Its translation: CASSESRDSYPRTNEKLFF.

The rearrangement uses TRBV14 and TRBJ2-7, with D possibly matching TRBD2 (5 bases). Trimming took off 8 bases at V and 2 bases at J, with 16 bases between the two ends. From germline, CDR1 is SGHDN and CDR2 FVKESK. This CDR3 comprises 14 residues. The CDR3 protein is CASPPGRVPYEQYF. The CDR3 nucleotides read TGTGCCAGCCCCCCGGGAAGGGTTCCCTACGAGCAGTACTTC.

This clone has just a few counts. The chain is built from TRBV5-1 and TRBJ2-7; TRBD1 might be the D (5 bases). This CDR3 spans 12 amino acids. CDR1 is SGHRS and CDR2 is YFSETQ in the germline V gene. V was clipped by 8 bases and J by 4 bases, with 13 bases between them. The CDR3 protein is CASSSQGYEQYF. In DNA form, the CDR3 reads TGCGCCAGTAGTTCCCAGGGTTACGAGCAGTACTTC.